The subject of this entry is one T cell receptor (beta chain). The target antigen is unknown. The source of the sample is a study of response to subunit inactivated influenza vaccine. Findings and limits, study-wide: Few new T cells, the authors suggested, are recruited by each seasonal influenza vaccination.

This CDR3 has 13 amino acids. Germline loops: CDR1 LGHNA, CDR2 YNFKEQ. The V and J ends lost 0 bases and 4 bases respectively, with 7 bases between them. TCRdb redid the calling of the RT-PCR reads with MiXCR, one entry per CDR3 protein. The table records about 240,000 distinct CDR3 sequences, over 9% of them present only once. The clonotype originates from a man aged 50 to 59 who received an inactivated influenza vaccine. This chain links TRBV4-2 with TRBJ2-7; D is uncertain. Specimen: non-naive T cells sorted from PBMCs, collected less than 15 days before vaccination. The CDR3 reads CASSQDVVYEQYF. The CDR3 DNA follows: TGTGCCAGCAGCCAAGATGTGGTTTACGAGCAGTACTTC.